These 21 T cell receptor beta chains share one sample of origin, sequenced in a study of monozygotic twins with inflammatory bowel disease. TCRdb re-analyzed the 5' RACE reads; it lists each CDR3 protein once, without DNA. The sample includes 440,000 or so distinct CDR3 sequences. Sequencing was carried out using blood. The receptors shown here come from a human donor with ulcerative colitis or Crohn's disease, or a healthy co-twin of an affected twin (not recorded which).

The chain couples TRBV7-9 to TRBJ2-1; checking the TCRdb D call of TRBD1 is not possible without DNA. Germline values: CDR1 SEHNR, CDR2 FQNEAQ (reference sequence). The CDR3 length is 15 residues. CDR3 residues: CASSPTGTGDNEQFF.

The CDR3 loop reads CASSSSGTPYEQYF. The chain combines TRBV5-4 with TRBJ2-7. Germline CDR1 is SGHNT and CDR2 is YYREEE (reference sequence). The CDR3 consists of 14 residues.

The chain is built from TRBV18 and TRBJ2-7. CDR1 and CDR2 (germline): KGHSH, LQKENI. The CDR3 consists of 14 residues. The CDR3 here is CASSPQEYPYEQYF.

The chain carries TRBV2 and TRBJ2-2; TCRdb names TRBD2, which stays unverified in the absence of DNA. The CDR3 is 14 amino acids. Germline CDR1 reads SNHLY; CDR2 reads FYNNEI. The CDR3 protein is CASGSGRPTGELFF.

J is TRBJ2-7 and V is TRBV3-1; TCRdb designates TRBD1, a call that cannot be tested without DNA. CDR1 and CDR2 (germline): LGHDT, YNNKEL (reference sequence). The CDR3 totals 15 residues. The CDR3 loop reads CASSQTTGYHYEQYF.

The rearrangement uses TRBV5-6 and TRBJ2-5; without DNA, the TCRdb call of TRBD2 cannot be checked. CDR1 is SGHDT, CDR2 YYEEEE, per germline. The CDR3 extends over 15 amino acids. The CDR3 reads CASSVRYPGRETQYF.

The CDR3 spells CASSFVAGYEQFF. This chain joins TRBV11-3 and TRBJ2-1; the D call from TCRdb, TRBD2, cannot be confirmed without DNA. CDR3 length: 13 residues. Germline-derived CDR1 and CDR2 are SGHNT and YENEEA.

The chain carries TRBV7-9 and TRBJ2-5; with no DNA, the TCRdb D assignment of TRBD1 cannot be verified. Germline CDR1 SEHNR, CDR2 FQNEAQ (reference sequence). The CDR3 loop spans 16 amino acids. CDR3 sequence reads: CASSLAGARGLETQYF. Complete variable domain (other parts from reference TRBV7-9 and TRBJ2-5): DTGVSQNPRHKITKRGQNVTFRCDPISEHNRLYWYRQTLGQGPEFLTYFQNEAQLEKSRLLSDRFSAERPKGSFSTLEIQRTEQGDSAMYLCASSLAGARGLETQYFGPGTRLLVL.

The CDR3 loop reads CSAIAGGPTDTQYF. This chain links TRBV20-1 with TRBJ2-3; the D call from TCRdb, TRBD2, cannot be confirmed without DNA. Per the germline V gene, CDR1 is DFQATT and CDR2 is SNEGSKA (reference sequence). CDR3 size: 14 residues.

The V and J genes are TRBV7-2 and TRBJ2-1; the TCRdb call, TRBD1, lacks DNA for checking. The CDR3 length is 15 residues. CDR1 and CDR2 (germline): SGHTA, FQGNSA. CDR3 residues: CASSQASRRSNEQFF.

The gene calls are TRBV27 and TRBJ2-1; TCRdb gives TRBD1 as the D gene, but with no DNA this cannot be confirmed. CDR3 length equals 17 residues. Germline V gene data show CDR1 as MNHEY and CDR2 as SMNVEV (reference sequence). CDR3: CASSLSLGTNSYNEQFF.

The CDR3 region is CASSSSEFSYEQYF. V usage is TRBV5-1 and J usage is TRBJ2-7. This CDR3 contains 14 residues. Germline loops: CDR1 SGHRS, CDR2 YFSETQ. Looking up the rest from reference TRBV5-1 and TRBJ2-7 gives the full variable domain: KAGVTQTPRYLIKTRGQQVTLSCSPISGHRSVSWYQQTPGQGLQFLFEYFSETQRNKGNFPGRFSGRQFSNSRSEMNVSTLELGDSALYLCASSSSEFSYEQYFGPGTRLTVT.

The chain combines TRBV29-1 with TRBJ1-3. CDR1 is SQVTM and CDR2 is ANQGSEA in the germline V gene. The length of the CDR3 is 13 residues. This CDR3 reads CSVAGLTGNTIYF.

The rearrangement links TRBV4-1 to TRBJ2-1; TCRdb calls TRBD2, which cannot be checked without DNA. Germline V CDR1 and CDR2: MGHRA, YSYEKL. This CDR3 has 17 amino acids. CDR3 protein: CASSQTLLAGGWNEQFF.

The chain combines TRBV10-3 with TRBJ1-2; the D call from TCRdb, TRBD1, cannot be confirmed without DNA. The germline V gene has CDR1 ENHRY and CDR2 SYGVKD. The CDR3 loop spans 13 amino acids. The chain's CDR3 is CAISERDSYGYTF.

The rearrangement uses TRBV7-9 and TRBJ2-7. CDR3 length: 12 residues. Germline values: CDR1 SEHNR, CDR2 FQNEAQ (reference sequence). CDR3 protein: CASASSLREQYF. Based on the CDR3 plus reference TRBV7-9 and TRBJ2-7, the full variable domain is DTGVSQNPRHKITKRGQNVTFRCDPISEHNRLYWYRQTLGQGPEFLTYFQNEAQLEKSRLLSDRFSAERPKGSFSTLEIQRTEQGDSAMYLCASASSLREQYFGPGTRLTVT.

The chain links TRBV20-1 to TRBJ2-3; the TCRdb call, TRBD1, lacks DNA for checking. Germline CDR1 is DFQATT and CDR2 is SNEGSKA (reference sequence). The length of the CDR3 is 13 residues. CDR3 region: CSARVPGTDTQYF.

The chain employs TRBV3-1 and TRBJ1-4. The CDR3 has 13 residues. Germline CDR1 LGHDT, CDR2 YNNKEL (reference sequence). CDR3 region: CASSPRLNEKLFF.

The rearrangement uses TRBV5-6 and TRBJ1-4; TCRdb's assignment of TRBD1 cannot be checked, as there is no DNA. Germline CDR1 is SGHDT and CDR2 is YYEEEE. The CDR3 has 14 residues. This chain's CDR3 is CASSLGRGREKLFF.

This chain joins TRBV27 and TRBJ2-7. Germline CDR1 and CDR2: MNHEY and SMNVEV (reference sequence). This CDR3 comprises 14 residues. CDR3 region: CASSLGRLGYEQYF.

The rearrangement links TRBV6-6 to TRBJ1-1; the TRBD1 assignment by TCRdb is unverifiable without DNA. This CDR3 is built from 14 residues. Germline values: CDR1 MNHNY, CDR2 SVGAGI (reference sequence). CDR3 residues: CASRKTGENTEAFF.